This T cell receptor (beta chain) was documented in a study of T cell clonality in common variable immunodeficiency. In its sample, this clone was seen many times. The read ends 3 residues shy of where the CDR3 ends; the end is completed using the germline J gene. TCRdb keeps only in-frame clones here, not all; method: immunoSEQ multiplex PCR. Captured here are under 45,000 clones, none seen once; the top ten comprise roughly 8.9%. Trimming cost V 10 bases and J 0 bases, with 9 bases left between them. The CDR3 loop spans 13 amino acids. The V gene's germline CDR1 is ENHRY and CDR2 SYGVKD. The sequence came from a person aged 18 to 75 in good health. The rearrangement uses TRBV10-3 and TRBJ1-4; TRBD1 might be the D (5 bases). Sequencing was carried out using peripheral blood mononuclear cells. The sequenced CDR3 bases are TGTGCCAGCAGACAGACAACTAATGAAAAA. Amino acid sequence: CASRQTTNEK. The full CDR3 sequence reads CASRQTTNEKLFF.